One and the same sample provided the 10 T cell receptor beta chains below, sequenced in a study of CD8+ T cells in alopecia areata. Extracted RNA was reverse transcribed, and the resulting cDNA served as sequencing template. Assay used: immunoSEQ multiplex PCR; TCRdb lists only in-frame clones, some missing. Of over 200,000 clones in the sample, 50% to 70% were seen once. This specimen was CD4+ T cells sorted from blood, taken at week 0. The source of these receptors is a human donor with alopecia areata.

The chain recombines TRBV18 with TRBJ2-4; D is ambiguous. Germline CDR1 KGHSH, CDR2 LQKENI. The CDR3 has 16 amino acids. V lost 2 bases, J lost 0 bases, and 11 bases lay in between. The CDR3 nucleotides are TGTGCCAGCTCACCAAAGTCTGCAGGAGCCAAAAACATTCAGTACTTC. Amino acid sequence: CASSPKSAGAKNIQYF.

This sequence joins TRBV9 and TRBJ1-6; unclear D gene. The CDR3 consists of 13 residues. Germline V gene data show CDR1 as SGDLS and CDR2 as YYNGEE. Deletions cut 3 bases from V and 5 bases from J, with 6 bases between. CDR3 nucleotide sequence: TGTGCCAGCAGCGCTAAGGATAATTCACCCCTCCACTTT. Translating it yields CASSAKDNSPLHF.

The V gene is TRBV30, the J gene TRBJ1-2, with 7 bases that match TRBD1. Germline V gene lookup returns CDR1 GTSNPN and CDR2 SVGIG (reference sequence). This CDR3 has 12 amino acids. J was trimmed by 8 bases and V by 2 bases; bases with no gene match: 5. CDR3 sequence (DNA): TGTGCCTGGAGTACAGGGGTAGGGGGCTACACCTTC. The encoded protein is CAWSTGVGGYTF.

This sequence joins TRBV2 and TRBJ1-2; D not certain. There are 11 residues in the CDR3. The V and J ends lost 9 bases and 7 bases respectively, with 12 bases between them. The germline CDR1 and CDR2 sequences are SNHLY and FYNNEI. The CDR3 is CASAVVLGYTF. CDR3 sequence (DNA): TGTGCCAGTGCCGTGGTCCTTGGCTACACCTTC.

The CDR3 DNA reads as TGTGCCAGCACAGGAGCCTACGAGCAGTACTTC. Protein sequence: CASTGAYEQYF. The V gene is TRBV2, the J gene TRBJ2-7; no clear D gene. Per germline, CDR1 SNHLY and CDR2 FYNNEI. The ends were cut back, 7 bases at V and 2 bases at J, with 6 bases in the middle. CDR3 length: 11 amino acids.

The chain combines TRBV5-4 with TRBJ2-3; no clear D. The V end lost 1 base, the J end lost 1 base, and 4 bases lay between the germline ends. This CDR3 is built from 13 residues. CDR1 and CDR2 from the germline V gene are SGHNT and YYREEE (reference sequence). The CDR3: CASSLTGTDTQYF. CDR3 DNA sequence: TGTGCCAGCAGCTTGACGGGCACAGATACGCAGTATTTT.

The sample holds a few counts of this clone. The chain joins TRBV6-5 to TRBJ2-1; TRBD2 matches at 11 bases. V shed 7 bases, J shed 5 bases, and the junction held 4 bases outside the gene matches. The CDR3 is 14 residues long. The germline V gene has CDR1 MNHEY and CDR2 SVGAGI. The CDR3 sequence: CASTKTSGNNEQFF. The CDR3 DNA is TGTGCCAGCACTAAGACTAGCGGGAACAATGAGCAGTTCTTC.

Only a few counts were recorded for this clone. CDR3 residues: CASSSDRGNEKLFF. For the CDR3, the DNA is TGTGCCAGCAGCTCCGACAGGGGAAATGAAAAACTGTTTTTT. The chain employs TRBV7-9 and TRBJ1-4, with 8 bases matching TRBD1. The CDR3 extends over 14 amino acids. V lost 4 bases and J lost 5; bases outside the gene matches: 3. Germline-derived CDR1 and CDR2 are SEHNR and FQNEAQ (reference sequence).

The DNA for the CDR3 is TGTGCCTGGAGTGCCCCTAGCGGGAGAAGAGATACGCAGTATTTT. It encodes CAWSAPSGRRDTQYF. The chain is built from TRBV30 and TRBJ2-3; 10 bases are a match to TRBD2. The length of the CDR3 is 15 residues. V gave up 1 base and J gave up 5 bases; unmatched junction bases: 6. Per germline, CDR1 GTSNPN and CDR2 SVGIG (reference sequence).

The chain links TRBV4-1 to TRBJ2-4, with D maybe TRBD1 (6 bases). Looked up from germline, CDR1 is MGHRA and CDR2 is YSYEKL. The CDR3 has 15 residues. V was shortened by 2 bases and J by 6 bases, with 14 bases between the two germline ends. The CDR3 coding sequence is TGCGCCAGCAGCCAAATTGGGACATTAAGAAACATTCAGTACTTC. It translates to CASSQIGTLRNIQYF.